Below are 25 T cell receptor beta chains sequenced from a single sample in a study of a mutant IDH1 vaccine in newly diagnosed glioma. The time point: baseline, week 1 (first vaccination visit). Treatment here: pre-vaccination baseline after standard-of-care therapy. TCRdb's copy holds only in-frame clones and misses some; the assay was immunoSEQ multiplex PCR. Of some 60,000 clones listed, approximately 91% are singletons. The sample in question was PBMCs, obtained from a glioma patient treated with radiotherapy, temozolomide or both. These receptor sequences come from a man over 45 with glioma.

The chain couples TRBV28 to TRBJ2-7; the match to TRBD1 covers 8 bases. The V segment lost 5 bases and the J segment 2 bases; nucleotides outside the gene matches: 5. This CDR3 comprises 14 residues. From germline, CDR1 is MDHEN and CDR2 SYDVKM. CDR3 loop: CASSAPGQAYEQYF. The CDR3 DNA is TGTGCCAGCAGTGCACCGGGACAGGCCTACGAGCAGTACTTC.

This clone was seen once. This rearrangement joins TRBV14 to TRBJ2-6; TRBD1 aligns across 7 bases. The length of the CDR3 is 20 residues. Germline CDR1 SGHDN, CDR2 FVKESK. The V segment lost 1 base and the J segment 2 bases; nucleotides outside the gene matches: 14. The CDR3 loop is CASSQVRRRDRETGANVLTF. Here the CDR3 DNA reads TGTGCCAGCAGCCAAGTCAGACGCCGGGACAGAGAGACTGGGGCCAACGTCCTGACTTTC.

The CDR3 loop is CASSESGGLTEAFF. The CDR3 DNA is TGCGCCAGCAGTGAGTCAGGGGGCCTCACTGAAGCTTTCTTT. This chain connects TRBV10-1 to TRBJ1-1, with 7 bases fitting TRBD1. CDR3 length: 14 residues. V dropped 0 bases and J dropped 4; count of bases not matched to a gene: 2. The V gene's germline CDR1 is WNHNN and CDR2 SYGVQD (reference sequence).

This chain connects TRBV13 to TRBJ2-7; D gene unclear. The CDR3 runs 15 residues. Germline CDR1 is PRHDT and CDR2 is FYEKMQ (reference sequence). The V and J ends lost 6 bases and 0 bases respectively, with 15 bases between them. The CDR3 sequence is CASRVAASISYEQYF. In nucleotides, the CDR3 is TGTGCCAGCAGAGTAGCCGCCAGTATCTCCTACGAGCAGTACTTC.

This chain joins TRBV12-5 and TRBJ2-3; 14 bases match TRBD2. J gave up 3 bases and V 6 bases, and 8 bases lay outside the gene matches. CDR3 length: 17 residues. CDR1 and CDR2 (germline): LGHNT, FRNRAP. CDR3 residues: CASGQGLAGVWTDTQYF. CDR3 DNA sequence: TGTGCTAGTGGCCAGGGACTAGCGGGAGTTTGGACAGATACGCAGTATTTT.

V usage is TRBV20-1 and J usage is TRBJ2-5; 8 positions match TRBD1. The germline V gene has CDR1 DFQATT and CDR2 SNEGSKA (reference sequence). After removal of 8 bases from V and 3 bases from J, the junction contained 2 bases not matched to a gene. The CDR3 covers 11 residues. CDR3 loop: CSRQGKETQYF. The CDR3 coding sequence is TGCAGTCGACAGGGGAAAGAGACCCAGTACTTC.

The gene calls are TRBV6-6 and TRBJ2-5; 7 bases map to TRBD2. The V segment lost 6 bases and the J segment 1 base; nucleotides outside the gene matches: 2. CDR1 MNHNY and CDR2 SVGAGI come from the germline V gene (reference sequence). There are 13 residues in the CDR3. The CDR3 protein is CASRGGGQETQYF. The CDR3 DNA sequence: TGTGCCAGCAGGGGCGGGGGCCAAGAGACCCAGTACTTC.

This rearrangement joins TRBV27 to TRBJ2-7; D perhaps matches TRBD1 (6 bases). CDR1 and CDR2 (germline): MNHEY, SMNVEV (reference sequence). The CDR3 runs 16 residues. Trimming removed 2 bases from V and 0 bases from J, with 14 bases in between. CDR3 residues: CASSLTGTRDSYEQYF. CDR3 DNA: TGTGCCAGCAGTTTAACCGGGACACGGGACTCCTACGAGCAGTACTTC.

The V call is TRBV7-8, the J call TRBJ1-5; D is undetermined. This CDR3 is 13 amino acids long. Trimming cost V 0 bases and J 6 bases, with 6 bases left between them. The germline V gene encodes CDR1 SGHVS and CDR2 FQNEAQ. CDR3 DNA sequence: TGTGCCAGCAGCTTAGCGGGAGGTCAGCCCCAGCATTTT. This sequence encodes CASSLAGGQPQHF.

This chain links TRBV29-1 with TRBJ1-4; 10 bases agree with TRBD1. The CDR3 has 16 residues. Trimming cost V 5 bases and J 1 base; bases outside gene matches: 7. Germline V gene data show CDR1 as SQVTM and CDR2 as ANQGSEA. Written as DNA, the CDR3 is TGCAGCGTTCCGGGACAGGGGTATCGAACTAATGAAAAACTGTTTTTT. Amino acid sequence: CSVPGQGYRTNEKLFF.

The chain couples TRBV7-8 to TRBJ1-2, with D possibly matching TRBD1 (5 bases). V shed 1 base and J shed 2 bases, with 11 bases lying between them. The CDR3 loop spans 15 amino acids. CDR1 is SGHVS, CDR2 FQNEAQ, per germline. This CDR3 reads CASSLVGGENYGYTF. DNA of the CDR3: TGTGCCAGCAGCTTAGTGGGGGGGGAGAACTATGGCTACACCTTC.

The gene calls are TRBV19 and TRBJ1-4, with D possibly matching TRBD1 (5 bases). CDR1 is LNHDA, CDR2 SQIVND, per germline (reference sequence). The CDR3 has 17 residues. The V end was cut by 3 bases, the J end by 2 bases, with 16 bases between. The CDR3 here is CASSIATRGSTNEKLFF. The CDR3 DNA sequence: TGTGCCAGTAGTATCGCGACGCGGGGGAGTACTAATGAAAAACTGTTTTTT.

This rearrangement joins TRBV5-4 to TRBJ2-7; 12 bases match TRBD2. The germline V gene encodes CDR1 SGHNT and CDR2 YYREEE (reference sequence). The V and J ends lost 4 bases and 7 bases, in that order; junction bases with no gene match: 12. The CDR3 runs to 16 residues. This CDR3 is CASSTRLAGAHVEQYF. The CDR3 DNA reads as TGTGCCAGCAGCACACGACTAGCGGGGGCCCACGTGGAGCAGTACTTC.

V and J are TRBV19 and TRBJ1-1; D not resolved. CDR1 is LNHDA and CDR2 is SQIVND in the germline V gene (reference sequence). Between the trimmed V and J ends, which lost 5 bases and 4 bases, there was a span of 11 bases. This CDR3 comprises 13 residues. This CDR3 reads CASSVWEGTEAFF. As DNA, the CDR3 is TGTGCCAGTAGTGTATGGGAAGGCACTGAAGCTTTCTTT.

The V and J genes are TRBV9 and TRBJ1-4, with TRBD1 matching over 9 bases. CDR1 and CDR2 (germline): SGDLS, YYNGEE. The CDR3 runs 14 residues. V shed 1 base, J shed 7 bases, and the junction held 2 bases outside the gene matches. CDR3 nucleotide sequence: TGTGCCAGCAGCGTACCGGGACAGGGTGAAAAACTGTTTTTT. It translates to CASSVPGQGEKLFF.

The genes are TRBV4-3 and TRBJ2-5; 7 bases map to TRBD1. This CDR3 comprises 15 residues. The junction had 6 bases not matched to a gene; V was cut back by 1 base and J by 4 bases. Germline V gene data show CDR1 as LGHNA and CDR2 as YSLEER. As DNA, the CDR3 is TGCGCCAGCAGCCAAGTGGGCAGGGGGTTAGAGACCCAGTACTTC. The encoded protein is CASSQVGRGLETQYF.

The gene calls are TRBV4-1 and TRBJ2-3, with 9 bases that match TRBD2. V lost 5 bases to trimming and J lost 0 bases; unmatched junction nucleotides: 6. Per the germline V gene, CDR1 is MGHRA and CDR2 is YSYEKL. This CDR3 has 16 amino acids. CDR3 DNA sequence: TGCGCCAGCAGCTTCCTAGCGGGACAAAGCACAGATACGCAGTATTTT. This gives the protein CASSFLAGQSTDTQYF.

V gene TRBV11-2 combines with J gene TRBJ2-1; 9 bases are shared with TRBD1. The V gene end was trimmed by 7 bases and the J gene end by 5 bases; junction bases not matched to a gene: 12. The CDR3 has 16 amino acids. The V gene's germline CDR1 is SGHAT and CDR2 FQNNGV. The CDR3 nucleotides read TGTGCCAGCAACCCTTGGACGGGACAGGGAAACAATGAGCAGTTCTTC. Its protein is CASNPWTGQGNNEQFF. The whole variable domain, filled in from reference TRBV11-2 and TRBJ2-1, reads EAGVAQSPRYKIIEKRQSVAFWCNPISGHATLYWYQQILGQGPKLLIQFQNNGVVDDSQLPKDRFSAERLKGVDSTLKIQPAKLEDSAVYLCASNPWTGQGNNEQFFGPGTRLTVL.

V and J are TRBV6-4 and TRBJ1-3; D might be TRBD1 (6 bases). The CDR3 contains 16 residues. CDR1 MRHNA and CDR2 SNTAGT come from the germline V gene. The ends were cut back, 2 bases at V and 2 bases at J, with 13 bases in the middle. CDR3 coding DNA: TGTGCCAGCAGTGACCCACAGGGCAACGCTGGAAACACCATATATTTT. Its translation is CASSDPQGNAGNTIYF.

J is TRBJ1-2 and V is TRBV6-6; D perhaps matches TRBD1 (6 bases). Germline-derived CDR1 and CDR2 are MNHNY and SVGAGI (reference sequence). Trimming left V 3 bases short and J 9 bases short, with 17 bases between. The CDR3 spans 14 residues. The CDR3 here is CASSYLTGQGSYTF. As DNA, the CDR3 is TGTGCCAGCAGTTATCTAACGGGGCAGGGGAGCTACACCTTC.

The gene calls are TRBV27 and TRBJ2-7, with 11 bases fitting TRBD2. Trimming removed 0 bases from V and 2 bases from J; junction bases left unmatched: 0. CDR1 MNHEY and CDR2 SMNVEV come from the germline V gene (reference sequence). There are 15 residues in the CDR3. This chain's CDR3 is CASSLSSGGAYEQYF. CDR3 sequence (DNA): TGTGCCAGCAGTTTATCTAGCGGGGGGGCCTACGAGCAGTACTTC.

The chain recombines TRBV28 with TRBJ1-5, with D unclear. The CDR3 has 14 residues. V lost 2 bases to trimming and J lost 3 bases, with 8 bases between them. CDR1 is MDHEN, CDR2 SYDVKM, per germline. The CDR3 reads CASSLNQNNQPQHF. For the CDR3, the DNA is TGTGCCAGCAGTTTAAATCAGAACAATCAGCCCCAGCATTTT.

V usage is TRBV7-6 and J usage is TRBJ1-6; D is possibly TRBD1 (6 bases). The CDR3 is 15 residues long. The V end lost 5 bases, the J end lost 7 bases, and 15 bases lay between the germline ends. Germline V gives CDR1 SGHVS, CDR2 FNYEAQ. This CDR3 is CASSQKRGRNSPLHF. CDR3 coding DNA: TGTGCCAGCAGCCAAAAAAGGGGGAGAAATTCACCCCTCCACTTT.

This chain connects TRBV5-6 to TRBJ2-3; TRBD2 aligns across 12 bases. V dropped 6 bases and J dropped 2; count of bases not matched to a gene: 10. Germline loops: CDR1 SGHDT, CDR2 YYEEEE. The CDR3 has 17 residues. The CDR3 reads CASKRWTSGAPTDTQYF. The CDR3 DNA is TGTGCCAGCAAGAGATGGACTAGCGGGGCCCCCACAGATACGCAGTATTTT.

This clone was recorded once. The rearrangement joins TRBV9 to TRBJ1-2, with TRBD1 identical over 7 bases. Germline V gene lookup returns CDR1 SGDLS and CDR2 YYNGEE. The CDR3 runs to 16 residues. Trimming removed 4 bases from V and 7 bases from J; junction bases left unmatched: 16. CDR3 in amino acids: CASSQLDRLSHRGYTF. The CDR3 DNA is TGTGCCAGCAGCCAATTGGACAGGTTGTCCCATCGTGGCTACACCTTC.